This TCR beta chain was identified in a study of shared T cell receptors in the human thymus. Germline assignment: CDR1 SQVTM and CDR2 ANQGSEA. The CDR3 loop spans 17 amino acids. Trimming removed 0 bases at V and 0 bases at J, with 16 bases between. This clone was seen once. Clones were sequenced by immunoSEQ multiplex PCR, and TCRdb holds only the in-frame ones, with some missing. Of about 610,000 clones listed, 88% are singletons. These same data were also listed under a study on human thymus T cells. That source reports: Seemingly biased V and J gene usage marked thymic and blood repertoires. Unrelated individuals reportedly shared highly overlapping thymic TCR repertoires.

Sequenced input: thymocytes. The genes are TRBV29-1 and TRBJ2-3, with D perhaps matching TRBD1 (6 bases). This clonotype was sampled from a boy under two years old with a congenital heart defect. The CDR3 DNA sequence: TGCAGCGTTGAAGAAACACAGGGCCCTCGGAGCACAGATACGCAGTATTTT. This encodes CSVEETQGPRSTDTQYF.